This TCR beta chain was observed in a study of blood T cell repertoires in COVID-19 (dated by TCRdb to the early 2020s). Background on the whole study: Samples covering the acute and convalescent phases of COVID-19 were provided by collaborators in the United States, Italy and Spain. The prospective study material was composed of cDNA or gDNA derived from T cells, B-cell-depleted T cells, or PBMCs. Deeply sampled blood TCRbeta repertoires from subjects exposed to, actively infected with, or recovered from COVID-19 were included in the dataset. A freely available public database, intended as a resource for researchers studying the immune response to SARS-CoV-2, is where the repertoires were released. The samples were drawn from the first 160 participants of the ongoing ImmuneRACE study and from roughly 1,300 subjects provided by 6 global collaborators. Sample metadata almost always included a de-identified subject ID, COVID-19 status, age in years and sex. Where available, HLA class I and class II types were taken from metadata supplied by the sample provider and were not determined by assay-based typing. On the study overall, not on this receptor specifically: The amount of clinical and demographic metadata varied by source and participant and was provided uncurated.

TCRbeta CDR3 regions were amplified from genomic DNA using the immunoSEQ Assay, a bias-controlled multiplex PCR. The paper's data handling went like this. Nucleated cell counts per sample were estimated from amplification of reference gene primers within the assay. Sequence reads were collapsed and filtered to measure the absolute abundance of every unique TCRbeta CDR3 rearrangement. For each sample, productive Simpson clonality was calculated as the square root of Simpson's diversity index across productive rearrangements. The source is immuneACCESS, and TCRdb retained only in-frame sequences with V and J called. Part of the clones is not carried over; for the studies checked, unresolved V genes explain less than half of this, and the remainder is unexplained. The DNA was the basis for D and trimming; V, J and clone size are from that table. The sample table holds some 45,000 clones, of which more than 70% were seen once. The top ten hold around 2.3% of the sample.

The CDR3, cysteine through phenylalanine, is 13 amino acids long. The only DNA kept is the CDR3, 39 bases in frame from the first base. V sheds 0 bases and J sheds 4 bases, leaving 5 bases between their ends. According to the germline V gene (reference sequence), CDR1 reads SGHKS and CDR2 reads YYEKEE. A remark on this clone: Its antigen remains unidentified. Base qualities are missing; no much larger clone stands one base away.

Collaborating institutions collected whole blood in K2EDTA tubes following their own protocols. For TCRbeta analysis, collaborators shipped samples in one of three forms: frozen whole blood, isolated PBMCs, or DNA extracted from either of those sample types. The rearranged chain carries TRBV5-5 and TRBJ2-1; the D gene cannot be resolved reliably. Sequencing input: peripheral blood. This TCR came from a human donor in a cohort sampled during active COVID-19. The CDR3 region has the sequence CASSLVTYNEQFF. The sequenced DNA: TGTGCCAGCAGCTTGGTGACTTACAATGAGCAGTTCTTC.